This is a list of T cell receptor beta chains from one sample in a study of PD-1 blockade in classical Hodgkin lymphoma. Assay: immunoSEQ multiplex PCR; the TCRdb copy retains only in-frame clones and omits some. The sample lists about 98,000 clones, roughly 92% occurring once. The sequenced sample was peripheral blood mononuclear cells (PBMCs), obtained at baseline. The receptor source for this set is a human donor with classical Hodgkin lymphoma. Both conserved end residues are part of each CDR3. The order of the fields is V gene, clone size, D gene, J gene, CDR3 DNA, CDR3 protein. A D gene is named only where the DNA matches it firmly. Size tells how often a clone was seen (once, few, many) or the class of an expanded clone, and some rows leave it out.

v_call: TRBV5-1; clone_size: once; d_call: NA; j_call: TRBJ2-2; cdr3_nt: TGCGCCAGCAGCTTGGGGGTCGCAGGGGCGCTAGATTCTGGGGAGCTGTTTTTT; cdr3_aa: CASSLGVAGALDSGELFF
v_call: TRBV2; clone_size: NA; d_call: NA; j_call: TRBJ2-4; cdr3_nt: TGTGCCAGTCATACGGCTGGGGCGAGCATTCAGTACTTC; cdr3_aa: CASHTAGASIQYF
v_call: TRBV28; clone_size: once; d_call: TRBD1; j_call: TRBJ1-2; cdr3_nt: TGTGCCAGCAGTTTATCACAGGGGGAAGTTAACTATGGCTACACCTTC; cdr3_aa: CASSLSQGEVNYGYTF
v_call: TRBV5-1; clone_size: NA; d_call: NA; j_call: TRBJ2-2; cdr3_nt: TGCGCCAGCAGCTTGTTAAACACCGGGGAGCTGTTTTTT; cdr3_aa: CASSLLNTGELFF
v_call: TRBV7-9; clone_size: NA; d_call: TRBD2; j_call: TRBJ2-2; cdr3_nt: TGTGCCAGCAGCCAGGGACTAGCGGGAGGGCCAAGCACCGGGGAGCTGTTTTTT; cdr3_aa: CASSQGLAGGPSTGELFF
v_call: TRBV25-1; clone_size: NA; d_call: NA; j_call: TRBJ2-7; cdr3_nt: TGTGCCAGCAGTGCACCGTCCATATCTCCTTACGAGCAGTACTTC; cdr3_aa: CASSAPSISPYEQYF
v_call: TRBV4-2; clone_size: NA; d_call: NA; j_call: TRBJ1-3; cdr3_nt: TGTGCCAGCAGCCCGCTGTGGGGGGCTTCAGGAAACACCATATATTTT; cdr3_aa: CASSPLWGASGNTIYF
v_call: TRBV28; clone_size: NA; d_call: TRBD1; j_call: TRBJ2-5; cdr3_nt: TGTGCCAGCAGTTGGGACAGGGAATACTTC; cdr3_aa: CASSWDREYF
v_call: TRBV5-1; clone_size: NA; d_call: TRBD1; j_call: TRBJ2-2; cdr3_nt: TGCGCCAGCAGCTTGGAGGGGGCCCCTTACACCGGGGAGCTGTTTTTT; cdr3_aa: CASSLEGAPYTGELFF
v_call: TRBV5-1; clone_size: NA; d_call: NA; j_call: TRBJ2-2; cdr3_nt: TGCGCCAGCAGCTTGGTTCAATTGACCGGGGAGCTGTTTTTT; cdr3_aa: CASSLVQLTGELFF
v_call: TRBV30; clone_size: NA; d_call: TRBD1; j_call: TRBJ2-7; cdr3_nt: TGTGCCTGGAGTGCCGGGACAGGGTACCACGAGCAGTACTTC; cdr3_aa: CAWSAGTGYHEQYF
v_call: TRBV29-1; clone_size: medium-sized; d_call: TRBD1; j_call: TRBJ1-2; cdr3_nt: TGCAGCGTCCATGGACAGGCGGATGGCTACACCTTC; cdr3_aa: CSVHGQADGYTF
v_call: TRBV11-3; clone_size: NA; d_call: TRBD2; j_call: TRBJ2-1; cdr3_nt: TGTGCCAGCAGCTTAGGAACGGGAGGGCCTTCGGATGAGCAGTTCTTC; cdr3_aa: CASSLGTGGPSDEQFF
v_call: TRBV9; clone_size: NA; d_call: NA; j_call: TRBJ2-2; cdr3_nt: TGTGCCAGCAGCGTAGTCGAGACCGGGGAGCTGTTTTTT; cdr3_aa: CASSVVETGELFF
v_call: TRBV4-1; clone_size: NA; d_call: NA; j_call: TRBJ2-3; cdr3_nt: TGCGCCAGCAGCCAGGTCCCAGAAGATACGCAGTATTTT; cdr3_aa: CASSQVPEDTQYF
v_call: TRBV7-9; clone_size: NA; d_call: NA; j_call: TRBJ2-2; cdr3_nt: TGTGCCAGCAGCCTAAGCAGGGTCGTCGGGGAGCTGTTTTTT; cdr3_aa: CASSLSRVVGELFF
v_call: TRBV10-2; clone_size: NA; d_call: NA; j_call: TRBJ2-2; cdr3_nt: TGCGCCAGCAGTGATGGAGGGGGTCCCGGGGAGCTGTTTTTT; cdr3_aa: CASSDGGGPGELFF
v_call: TRBV13; clone_size: NA; d_call: NA; j_call: TRBJ2-1; cdr3_nt: TGTGCCAGCAGCCCCTGGGACGTTTACAATGAGCAGTTCTTC; cdr3_aa: CASSPWDVYNEQFF
v_call: TRBV28; clone_size: few; d_call: NA; j_call: TRBJ1-5; cdr3_nt: TGTGCCAGCTCAAAGCAGCGATATAGCAATCAGCCCCAGCATTTT; cdr3_aa: CASSKQRYSNQPQHF
v_call: TRBV19; clone_size: NA; d_call: NA; j_call: TRBJ2-7; cdr3_nt: TGTGCCAGTAGTATTCTTACCAACAGGCAGGGACAAAACTACGAGCAGTACTTC; cdr3_aa: CASSILTNRQGQNYEQYF
v_call: TRBV19; clone_size: once; d_call: TRBD2; j_call: TRBJ2-1; cdr3_nt: TGTGCCAGTAGTGACCTAGCGGGAGCCTCCTACAATGAGCAGTTCTTC; cdr3_aa: CASSDLAGASYNEQFF
v_call: TRBV28; clone_size: NA; d_call: NA; j_call: TRBJ2-5; cdr3_nt: TGTGCCAGCAGTCATCTCAGTGGAGGGGGAAGGAGGTTCGAAGAGACCCAGTACTTC; cdr3_aa: CASSHLSGGGRRFEETQYF
v_call: TRBV19; clone_size: NA; d_call: TRBD2; j_call: TRBJ2-1; cdr3_nt: TGTGCCAGTAGTATAGGCCGTCGACTAGCGGGAGTACAGTTCTTC; cdr3_aa: CASSIGRRLAGVQFF
v_call: TRBV5-1; clone_size: few; d_call: NA; j_call: TRBJ1-1; cdr3_nt: TGCGCCAGCAGCTTGGGCAACGTGAACACTGAAGCTTTCTTT; cdr3_aa: CASSLGNVNTEAFF
v_call: TRBV21-1; clone_size: NA; d_call: NA; j_call: TRBJ1-5; cdr3_nt: TGTGCCAGCAGCCTGCGACAGGGCCGCAATCAGCCCCAGCATTTT; cdr3_aa: CASSLRQGRNQPQHF
v_call: TRBV7-9; clone_size: once; d_call: NA; j_call: TRBJ2-1; cdr3_nt: TGTGCCAGCAGCTTAGCGTTAACGGCGGGCAATGAGCAGTTCTTC; cdr3_aa: CASSLALTAGNEQFF
v_call: TRBV7-3; clone_size: NA; d_call: TRBD1; j_call: TRBJ2-4; cdr3_nt: TGTGCCAGCAGCTTATACGTCGTGGGGCGGGACAGGGACTCCAAAAACATTCAGTACTTC; cdr3_aa: CASSLYVVGRDRDSKNIQYF
v_call: TRBV19; clone_size: NA; d_call: NA; j_call: TRBJ1-5; cdr3_nt: TGTGCCAGTAGTATCCCCATGGACGATCAGCCCCAGCATTTT; cdr3_aa: CASSIPMDDQPQHF
v_call: TRBV5-1; clone_size: NA; d_call: NA; j_call: TRBJ1-2; cdr3_nt: TGCGCCAGCAGCTGGGGACCAAGGGAAGGCTACACCTTC; cdr3_aa: CASSWGPREGYTF
v_call: TRBV5-1; clone_size: NA; d_call: NA; j_call: TRBJ1-2; cdr3_nt: TGCGCCAGCAGCTTTACCGGACAGAGGAACTATGGCTACACCTTC; cdr3_aa: CASSFTGQRNYGYTF
v_call: TRBV27; clone_size: NA; d_call: NA; j_call: TRBJ2-3; cdr3_nt: TGTGCCAGCAGTTTATCTCCGCTTGCAACGCAGTATTTT; cdr3_aa: CASSLSPLATQYF
v_call: TRBV30; clone_size: NA; d_call: NA; j_call: TRBJ2-3; cdr3_nt: TGTGCCTGGAGCCCCGGACTTGCAGATACGCAGTATTTT; cdr3_aa: CAWSPGLADTQYF
v_call: TRBV7-8; clone_size: NA; d_call: NA; j_call: TRBJ2-3; cdr3_nt: TGTGCCAGCAGCTTAGGGCCAGCGAGCACAGATACGCAGTATTTT; cdr3_aa: CASSLGPASTDTQYF
v_call: TRBV28; clone_size: once; d_call: NA; j_call: TRBJ1-1; cdr3_nt: TGTGCCAGCAGTACCATCCCCTTCGACACTGAAGCTTTCTTT; cdr3_aa: CASSTIPFDTEAFF
v_call: TRBV27; clone_size: NA; d_call: NA; j_call: TRBJ1-3; cdr3_nt: TGTGCCAGCAGCCGAGGCCCCCGGGCTGGAAACACCATATATTTT; cdr3_aa: CASSRGPRAGNTIYF
v_call: TRBV6-5; clone_size: NA; d_call: TRBD2; j_call: TRBJ2-7; cdr3_nt: TGTGCCAGCAGAGATAGCGGGAGGAGTGGGCACGAGCAGTACTTC; cdr3_aa: CASRDSGRSGHEQYF
v_call: TRBV29-1; clone_size: few; d_call: NA; j_call: TRBJ1-1; cdr3_nt: TGCAGCGTCATTCGGACAGAGAACACTGAAGCTTTCTTT; cdr3_aa: CSVIRTENTEAFF
v_call: TRBV28; clone_size: NA; d_call: TRBD2; j_call: TRBJ2-1; cdr3_nt: TGTGCCAGCAGTTTATCCACTCGGTTAGCGGGAGTTGAGCAGTTCTTC; cdr3_aa: CASSLSTRLAGVEQFF
v_call: TRBV5-1; clone_size: NA; d_call: TRBD2; j_call: TRBJ2-1; cdr3_nt: TGCGCCAGCAGCTCAAAGGGACTAGCGGGACGCCCCTCCTACAATGAGCAGTTCTTC; cdr3_aa: CASSSKGLAGRPSYNEQFF
v_call: TRBV7-2; clone_size: once; d_call: NA; j_call: TRBJ2-1; cdr3_nt: TGTGCCAGCAGCTTAGTAGGGCGCAGGGTAGACAATGAGCAGTTCTTC; cdr3_aa: CASSLVGRRVDNEQFF
v_call: TRBV7-8; clone_size: NA; d_call: TRBD2; j_call: TRBJ2-7; cdr3_nt: TGTGCCAGCAGCCGCCTTGGCGGGGGGCTTAACTACGAGCAGTACTTC; cdr3_aa: CASSRLGGGLNYEQYF
v_call: TRBV2; clone_size: NA; d_call: NA; j_call: TRBJ1-1; cdr3_nt: TGTGCCAGCAGTCACAGGGAGAACACTGAAGCTTTCTTT; cdr3_aa: CASSHRENTEAFF
v_call: TRBV14; clone_size: NA; d_call: NA; j_call: TRBJ1-5; cdr3_nt: TGTGCCAGCAGCCTCGATAGCAATCAGCCCCAGCATTTT; cdr3_aa: CASSLDSNQPQHF
v_call: TRBV5-1; clone_size: NA; d_call: NA; j_call: TRBJ1-1; cdr3_nt: TGCGCCAGCAGCTTGGTTTCTTTTGTCGGGGTGAACACTGAAGCTTTCTTT; cdr3_aa: CASSLVSFVGVNTEAFF
v_call: TRBV5-1; clone_size: NA; d_call: TRBD2; j_call: TRBJ2-3; cdr3_nt: TGCGCCAGCAGCTTGGAACTAGCGGGCTCAGATACGCAGTATTTT; cdr3_aa: CASSLELAGSDTQYF
v_call: TRBV30; clone_size: NA; d_call: NA; j_call: TRBJ1-2; cdr3_nt: TGTGCCTGGAGTCAGGGCCTACTCTATGGCTACACCTTC; cdr3_aa: CAWSQGLLYGYTF
v_call: TRBV18; clone_size: NA; d_call: NA; j_call: TRBJ2-1; cdr3_nt: TGTGCCAGCTCACCGTTAGAACAGGGAGGCAATGAGCAGTTCTTC; cdr3_aa: CASSPLEQGGNEQFF
v_call: TRBV15; clone_size: NA; d_call: NA; j_call: TRBJ1-3; cdr3_nt: TGTGCCACCAGCAGAGAATTGTCATTGCTCGGAAACACCATATATTTT; cdr3_aa: CATSRELSLLGNTIYF
v_call: TRBV18; clone_size: NA; d_call: NA; j_call: TRBJ1-1; cdr3_nt: TGTGCCAGCTCGTATACAGAGAACACTGAAGCTTTCTTT; cdr3_aa: CASSYTENTEAFF
v_call: TRBV30; clone_size: NA; d_call: NA; j_call: TRBJ2-3; cdr3_nt: TGTGGCACAGGAGGCGGCACAGATACGCAGTATTTT; cdr3_aa: CGTGGGTDTQYF
v_call: TRBV14; clone_size: few; d_call: TRBD1; j_call: TRBJ1-1; cdr3_nt: TGTGCCAGCAGCCAAGAAGGACAGGTTTTCGGAGAAGCTTTCTTT; cdr3_aa: CASSQEGQVFGEAFF
v_call: TRBV10-2; clone_size: once; d_call: NA; j_call: TRBJ2-6; cdr3_nt: TGCGCCAGCGTAGGGCGAGACTCTGGGGCCAACGTCCTGACTTTC; cdr3_aa: CASVGRDSGANVLTF
v_call: TRBV9; clone_size: NA; d_call: NA; j_call: TRBJ1-2; cdr3_nt: TGTGCCAGCAGCGTAGCTTGGGGTAGCTACACCTTC; cdr3_aa: CASSVAWGSYTF
v_call: TRBV2; clone_size: NA; d_call: TRBD2; j_call: TRBJ2-1; cdr3_nt: TGTGCCAGCTTGCCTAGCGGCTACTACAATGAGCAGTTCTTC; cdr3_aa: CASLPSGYYNEQFF